The entry below gives a single TCR beta chain sequence along with its context. Extraction and reverse transcription of RNA yielded cDNA as the sequencing template. Sequencing used immunoSEQ multiplex PCR; TCRdb keeps in-frame clones, though not all of them. The data hold about 150,000 clones, with 80% to 90% observed a single time. CDR1 and CDR2 from the germline V gene are LNHDA and SQIVND (reference sequence). The CDR3 is 11 residues long. Trimming removed 7 bases from V and 4 bases from J, with 6 bases in between. The data belong to a study of CD8+ T cells in alopecia areata. As for the study in general: Treatment comprised oral tofacitinib, 5 to 10 mg twice daily, in treated patients.

The chain uses TRBV19 and TRBJ2-3; D is unresolved. Sequencing used CD8+ T cells sorted from blood, obtained at week 0. The receptor was derived from a human donor with alopecia areata. The CDR3 is CASTGADTQYF. Written as DNA, the CDR3 is TGTGCCAGTACCGGCGCAGATACGCAGTATTTT.